This T cell receptor (beta chain) was captured by sequencing in a study of PD-L1 blockade in urothelial cancer. About the research overall: There were a median of about 140,000 T cells in blood samples.

As to time point: peripheral blood 6 weeks after treatment start. For this clone: Its cognate antigen is unknown.

Germline-derived CDR1 and CDR2 are MNHEY and SVGAGI. Unmatched junction bases numbered 7, after V lost 2 bases and J lost 6 bases. The CDR3 is 15 amino acids. Findings and caveats of the study: Tumor-associated clones in the blood of durable-benefit patients grew more at 3 weeks.

Profiled with immunoSEQ multiplex PCR; TCRdb holds only in-frame clones, not every one. The sample lists roughly 100,000 clones; around four fifths were seen once. The gene calls are TRBV6-5 and TRBJ2-3, with 8 bases matching TRBD2. The sequencing here drew on PBMCs, taken around atezolizumab (anti-PD-L1) treatment. The clonotype was recovered from a man in his 70s with urothelial cancer. CDR3 coding DNA: TGTGCCAGCAGTTACGGCGGCGGGGGGTGGGATACGCAGTATTTT. Translating gives CASSYGGGGWDTQYF.